This T cell receptor (beta chain) comes out of a study of shared clonotypes between healthy human individuals. At the level of the study: Three CD4 naive, three CD4 memory, two CD8 naive and one CD8 memory plate were used per donor.

Every donor was a Caucasian adult from Nashville, Tennessee. TCRdb's copy holds only in-frame clones and misses some; the assay was immunoSEQ multiplex PCR. The sample records about 680,000 clones, about 74% being singletons. Points from the study as a whole: Only a few donors were included, so the genetic and exposure-history diversity represented was limited.

On this clone itself: Its matching antigen is unknown.

Specimen: memory CD4+ T cells sorted from blood. The sample's subset: CD45RA-negative fraction. The clonotype comes from a woman in her 30s in good health.

The CDR3 region is CASSRQPGLAGEIDNEQFF. CDR3 nucleotide sequence: TGTGCCAGCAGCCGACAACCGGGACTAGCGGGAGAGATAGACAATGAGCAGTTCTTC. This sequence joins TRBV7-2 and TRBJ2-1, with 14 positions matching TRBD2. The CDR3 is made up of 19 amino acids. The germline CDR1 and CDR2 sequences are SGHTA and FQGNSA. V lost 5 bases, J lost 5 bases, and 14 bases stayed unmatched.